This paragraph covers one T cell receptor beta chain sequence. Its cognate antigen has yet to be identified. No base-level quality is on record; no much larger clone is a single base apart. The CDR3 regions of human TCRbeta chains were subjected to immunosequencing. For the original study's pipeline: TCRs in the repertoires were matched against a reference library of SARS-CoV-2-specific TCRs that had been generated with the MIRA antigen-specificity platform. Breadth was defined as the fraction of unique TCRs that were SARS-CoV-2-associated. Depth was defined as the fraction of total T cells that were SARS-CoV-2-associated. Using the MIRA data, every spike-specific TCR was mapped to the spike region that the TCR reacted to and assigned to either a CD4 or a CD8 class. Log10-transformed breadth and depth values were compared by one-way ANOVA with Sidak's multiple comparisons tests. In TCRdb, the immuneACCESS table is reduced to in-frame sequences with V and J assigned. These tables do not hold every clone; where another copy was compared, an unresolved V gene accounts for under half, and the others remain unexplained. D and trimming come from the DNA, and the V and J calls and clone size come from that table. The sample profile shows about 130,000 clones; over 75% of them were found once. The ten largest clones take up over 5.5% of the sample.

The record originates from a study of T cell responses to AZD1222 COVID-19 vaccine (dated by TCRdb to the early 2020s). Background on the whole study: AZD1222 recipients given second doses at about 4 weeks or at about 12 weeks were pooled, since spike-specific TCR depth and breadth were not found to differ between the two schedules. TCR sequencing was performed for over 230 trial participants, of whom around 200 were given two doses of AZD1222 and around 25 were given two doses of MenACWY control vaccine. Trial participants were enrolled by age into subgroups of 18-55, 56-69 and 70-plus years, and around 140, 26 and 57 TCR-sequenced participants, respectively, were included in these subgroups. The study at large found these results: The 56-69-year group was small, and its depth increase did not reach significance, likely because of low power. After two AZD1222 doses, spike-specific TCR breadth and depth were significantly higher than at day 0 and than in MenACWY recipients. Conclusions about previously exposed vaccinees are limited because only 6 or 7 AZD1222 recipients were SARS-CoV-2 seropositive at baseline. Participants were mostly white British and included more females than males, and it was suggested by the authors that clonal diversity may have been underestimated. Epitopes outside the regions mutated in the B.1.351 and B.1.1.7 variants were reportedly recognized by nearly half of the unique spike-specific TCRs. Because no samples from the day 14 peak response were available, repertoires could be characterized only after the peak T cell response. The whole spike protein was spanned by vaccine-associated CD4 TCRs, and dominant responses were seen in regions 160-218 and 743-854.

Including the terminal cysteine and phenylalanine, the CDR3 comprises 13 residues. The retained sequence is limited to the CDR3, 39 bases, with the frame set at the first base. Looking up the germline V gene yields CDR1 SGHDT and CDR2 YYEEEE. V lost 5 bases and J lost 4 bases; the stretch between them is 12 bases long. The intended sense of this specimen's time point label: baseline before first vaccination. The vaccinee samples were drawn from two UK trials, COV001 and COV002, one of which was a single-blind randomized controlled phase 2/3 trial testing AZD1222 (ChAdOx1 nCoV-19) in healthy adults. For TCRbeta chain sequencing, PBMC samples were collected from trial participants at day 0 and at day 28 after the second dose.

The V and J genes are TRBV5-6 and TRBJ1-2; the D gene is possibly TRBD1, with 5 bases matching. This specimen was peripheral blood, taken on day 0 of AZD1222 vaccination. The sequence came from an adult in good health. The DNA is as follows: TGTGCCAGCAGTCGGGGCGCGGGCTATGGCTACACCTTC. This translates into CASSRGAGYGYTF.